The T cell receptor (beta chain) described here comes from a study of shared clonotypes between healthy human individuals (dated by TCRdb to between 2020 and 2021). With regard to the full study: Two women and three men aged 18 to 49 years were included in the cohort. Between about 0.8 and 9 billion PBMCs per donor were obtained by leukapheresis. For each donor, three plates each were used for CD4 naive and CD4 memory, two plates were used for CD8 naive, and one plate was used for CD8 memory. Different laboratories and diverse techniques were used to prepare libraries and sequence TCR repertoires, to increase sequencing depth and limit assay-specific biases. To estimate repertoire size and how much clonotypes are shared between individuals, the study performed deep sequencing of blood TCR repertoires from roughly five healthy adults. Points the paper makes about the study in general: Sampling was restricted to blood, and TCR repertoires in tissues likely differ from the TCR repertoires found in blood. Roughly 5.2% of naive CD4, approximately 3.7% of naive CD8, roughly 2.5% of memory CD4, and 0.4% of memory CD8 clonotypes were shared across several donors. Higher generation probabilities were observed for clonotypes shared by all four sorted-subset donors than for non-shared clonotypes. Because the study included only a small number of donors, the genetic and exposure-history diversity represented was limited. Based on pairwise subsampling, the degree of clonotype sharing among donors was expected to be affected by sequencing depth. Even with the large sequencing depth, rarefaction of the sorted-subset datasets indicated that sequencing was incomplete. Larger estimated clonotype richness was generally found for naive subsets than for memory subsets.

The CDR3 numbers 15 residues from cysteine through phenylalanine. Only CDR3 DNA remains: 45 bases, in frame from the first base. CDR1 and CDR2, looked up from the germline V gene, are SGHNT and YENEEA. The trim is 2 bases for V and 7 bases for J, with a gap of 14 bases between the germline ends. The sample holds one count of this clone. This clone's antigen is unknown. No much larger clone is present one base from it, and per-base qualities are unavailable. TCR CDR3 regions were amplified from genomic DNA by multiplex PCR using the deep immunoSEQ assay. Genomic DNA extracted from each cell subset was distributed evenly over all wells of several immunoSEQ 96-well plates, and each plate served as one replicate. Each replicate PCR for sorted subsets received about 210 ng genomic DNA, equal to roughly 29,000 T cell genomes. The purified libraries were quantified using a Qubit 3.0 fluorometer, sized with a Bioanalyzer 2100, and then quantified again using the KAPA Library Quantification kit. Every immunoSEQ 96-well plate was sequenced on a separate single-read 150-cycle Illumina NextSeq 550 flow cell. For the original study's pipeline: Because the immunoSEQ output held only junctional sequences and lacked quality scores, the filtering could not match the filtering applied to full-length reads. To assign V/J genes and CDR3, sequences were annotated using PyIR, a Python wrapper for IgBLAST v1.9, with IMGT germline references. Reads were removed for weak V/J assignments (E-value above 1e-6), missing CDR3, stop codons, out-of-frame junctions, or ambiguous translated residues. A V3J clonotype was defined by an identical inferred V gene, J gene, and CDR3 amino acid sequence. Percentage overlap between repertoires was calculated by dividing the number of shared unique clonotypes by the size of the smaller repertoire. Repertoire richness was assessed with RTK rarefaction, the Chao1 estimator, and Recon v2.1 estimates of unobserved clonotypes. Generation probabilities were computed with OLGA for all TCRbeta clonotypes obtained by the gDNA method from several donors. TCRdb took this table from immuneACCESS and kept in-frame rearrangements with V and J called. Such tables lack part of the clones; where checked against another copy, unresolved V genes explain under half of the gap, and the rest is unexplained. From that table come the V and J calls and clone size; the DNA was used to work out D and trimming. The sample table lists over a million clones, about 80% of them with a count of one. Jointly, the top ten make up roughly 1.4% of the sample.

The donors were healthy, HIV-negative adults who had no recently reported acute infections or vaccinations. Only Caucasian adults living in Nashville, Tennessee, USA were represented among the donors. Magnetic negative selection was used to enrich CD4+ T cells, after which naive cells were positively selected on CD45RA and the negative fraction became the memory subset. Blood was obtained by leukapheresis, after which PBMCs were separated by Ficoll-Histopaque density gradient centrifugation and cryopreserved in liquid nitrogen vapor phase. Analytical flow cytometry was used to check the purity and quantity of every magnetically sorted T cell population. From each sorted fraction, genomic DNA was isolated and quantified by UV absorbance on a Nanodrop 2000c.

The sequence was collected from a man younger than 35 in good health. Specimen: memory CD4+ T cells sorted from blood. In light of the paper, this sample's cell subset or site label describes: CD45RA-negative fraction. The sequence links TRBV11-3 to TRBJ2-2; no D gene is confidently identified. The CDR3 protein is CASSLSVGSLGELFF. The nucleotide sequence reads TGTGCCAGCAGCTTATCTGTTGGGTCACTCGGGGAGCTGTTTTTT.